These 27 T cell receptor beta chains originate from one sample sequenced in a study of blood T cell repertoires in COVID-19. Data came from immunoSEQ multiplex PCR; TCRdb stores just in-frame clones and leaves some out. This sample carries hundreds of thousands of clones, about 70% of them seen once, and the ten largest clones take about 3.5%. What was sequenced was peripheral blood. The receptors derive from a woman over 75 with acute or convalescent COVID-19.

This rearrangement joins TRBV28 to TRBJ2-5; TRBD2 matches at 8 bases. The V gene end was trimmed by 4 bases and the J gene end by 5 bases; junction bases not matched to a gene: 9. The CDR3 is 15 residues long. Germline V gene sequence: CDR1 MDHEN, CDR2 SYDVKM. CDR3 sequence reads: CASSSGTRGSETQYF. DNA for the CDR3: TGTGCCAGCAGTTCCGGGACTAGAGGTTCGGAGACCCAGTACTTC.

This chain uses TRBV19 with TRBJ1-1, with unresolved D. Looked up from germline, CDR1 is LNHDA and CDR2 is SQIVND (reference sequence). The CDR3 loop spans 13 amino acids. Trimming left V 3 bases short and J 5 bases short, with 10 bases between. The CDR3 loop is CASSIGLFTEAFF. CDR3 bases: TGTGCCAGTAGTATTGGGCTGTTTACTGAAGCTTTCTTT.

The rearrangement links TRBV6-1 to TRBJ1-2, with 7 bases aligning to TRBD1. V lost 6 bases to trimming and J lost 7 bases; unmatched junction nucleotides: 8. CDR3 size: 13 residues. From germline, CDR1 is MNHNS and CDR2 SASEGT. The CDR3 region has the DNA TGTGCCAGCAGGGGGACAGATCGTCCTGGCTACACCTTC. Translated, it gives CASRGTDRPGYTF.

The rearrangement joins TRBV7-2 to TRBJ1-3; possible D gene TRBD1, 5 bases. V lost 2 bases and J 4 bases, leaving 12 bases between the germline ends. The CDR3 spans 15 residues. CDR1 SGHTA and CDR2 FQGNSA come from the germline V gene. The CDR3 region is CASSLSRGAGNTIYF. CDR3 nucleotide sequence: TGTGCCAGCAGCTTAAGTAGGGGTGCGGGAAACACCATATATTTT.

For the CDR3, the DNA is TGTGCCAGCGATATAGGCGGGGCGGGAGGAGTGGATACGCAGTATTTT. Its translation: CASDIGGAGGVDTQYF. The rearrangement joins TRBV19 to TRBJ2-3; 8 positions match TRBD2. With V trimmed by 9 bases and J by 6 bases, 17 bases remained unmatched. The CDR3 runs 16 residues. CDR1 is LNHDA and CDR2 is SQIVND in the germline V gene (reference sequence). Together with reference TRBV19 and TRBJ2-3, the CDR3 gives the full variable domain: DGGITQSPKYLFRKEGQNVTLSCEQNLNHDAMYWYRQDPGQGLRLIYYSQIVNDFQKGDIAEGYSVSREKKESFPLTVTSAQKNPTAFYLCASDIGGAGGVDTQYFGPGTRLTVL.

CDR3 protein: CASSLWDRNTEAFF. CDR3 DNA sequence: TGCGCCAGCAGCTTGTGGGACAGGAACACTGAAGCTTTCTTT. This chain joins TRBV5-1 and TRBJ1-1, with 7 nucleotides matching TRBD1. This CDR3 is built from 14 residues. CDR1 SGHRS and CDR2 YFSETQ come from the germline V gene. Unmatched junction bases numbered 1, after V lost 1 base and J lost 1 base.

V and J are TRBV6-1 and TRBJ2-1, with D unresolved. The CDR3 extends over 15 amino acids. The germline gives CDR1 MNHNS, CDR2 SASEGT. Trimming removed 3 bases from V and 3 bases from J, with 12 bases in between. The CDR3 DNA sequence: TGTGCCAGCAGTGATAGGCGGTTCCGCTACAATGAGCAGTTCTTC. Protein product: CASSDRRFRYNEQFF.

The chain has TRBV6-1 and TRBJ2-3; 7 bases agree with TRBD1. This CDR3 contains 14 residues. Trimming removed 6 bases from V and 3 bases from J; junction bases left unmatched: 6. CDR1 is MNHNS and CDR2 is SASEGT in the germline V gene. In DNA, the CDR3 is TGTGCCAGCAGACCGACAGGGATAACAGATACGCAGTATTTT. Its protein product is CASRPTGITDTQYF.

This chain connects TRBV4-1 to TRBJ2-3; 7 bases fit TRBD1. This CDR3 region has 15 residues. V lost 3 bases to trimming and J lost 0 bases; unmatched junction nucleotides: 3. Germline V gene data show CDR1 as MGHRA and CDR2 as YSYEKL. CDR3 bases: TGCGCCAGCAGCCATTCGGGACAGAGCACAGATACGCAGTATTTT. As protein: CASSHSGQSTDTQYF.

The rearrangement links TRBV7-3 to TRBJ2-7; 9 bases agree with TRBD1. J lost 5 bases, V lost 0 bases, and 2 bases had no gene match. CDR3 length: 14 residues. Germline V lookup: CDR1 SGHTA, CDR2 FQGTGA. The CDR3 reads CASSLTGQGHEQYF. The CDR3 DNA sequence: TGTGCCAGCAGCTTAACTGGACAGGGGCACGAGCAGTACTTC.

The rearrangement uses TRBV12-2 and TRBJ2-5; the DNA was not used to check the table's D call, TRBD2. TRBV12-2 counts as a pseudogene. This CDR3 comprises 17 residues. CDR3 residues: CASRLAWASGRKETQYF. As DNA, the CDR3 is TGTGCAAGTCGCTTAGCGTGGGCTAGCGGGAGGAAAGAGACCCAGTACTTC.

This clone turned up a few times. The chain is built from TRBV6-2 or TRBV6-3 and TRBJ1-1, with D maybe TRBD1 (6 bases). The CDR3 runs to 16 residues. The V end was cut by 5 bases, the J end by 2 bases, with 18 bases between. Germline V lookup: CDR1 MNHEY, CDR2 SVGEGT. DNA of the CDR3: TGTGCCAGCAGTAGGGTTTTGGGACAAGTAAACACTGAAGCTTTCTTT. Translation gives CASSRVLGQVNTEAFF.

The chain joins TRBV27 to TRBJ1-5; D call uncertain. Trimming shortened V by 3 bases and J by 0 bases, and 6 bases separated the two germline ends. In germline, CDR1 is MNHEY, CDR2 SMNVEV (reference sequence). The CDR3 is made up of 14 amino acids. The CDR3 DNA reads TGTGCCAGCAGTTTTCGGGGTAGCAATCAGCCCCAGCATTTT. Protein product: CASSFRGSNQPQHF.

The chain recombines TRBV28 with TRBJ1-5, with a weak D call TRBD1 (6 bases). Germline V gene sequence: CDR1 MDHEN, CDR2 SYDVKM. The CDR3 runs 18 residues. V gave up 5 bases and J gave up 0 bases, with 20 bases separating them. CDR3 in amino acids: CASSPPGGAGSSNQPQHF. Here the CDR3 DNA reads TGTGCCAGCAGTCCCCCCGGGGGGGCTGGCTCTAGCAATCAGCCCCAGCATTTT.

Written as DNA, the CDR3 is TGTGCCAGCAGTTTGAGACTAGCGGGGGCAGATACGCAGTATTTT. This sequence encodes CASSLRLAGADTQYF. This chain joins TRBV6-5 and TRBJ2-3, with TRBD2 matching 12 bases. Germline V gives CDR1 MNHEY, CDR2 SVGAGI. The V gene end was trimmed by 4 bases and the J gene end by 4 bases; junction bases not matched to a gene: 3. The CDR3 totals 15 residues.

This clone occurred once. The chain couples TRBV3-1 (or the pseudogene TRBV3-2) to TRBJ1-1; 7 nucleotides agree with TRBD1. CDR3 size: 14 residues. Trimming at V came to 4 bases and at J to 11 bases, leaving 13 bases not matched to a gene. The germline gives CDR1 LGHDT, CDR2 YNNKEL (reference sequence). The CDR3 region is CASSPKDRRGMAFF. Here the CDR3 DNA reads TGTGCCAGCAGCCCAAAGGACAGGAGGGGAATGGCTTTCTTT.

The V gene is TRBV6-5, the J gene TRBJ2-2, with 7 bases lining up with TRBD2. Germline loops: CDR1 MNHEY, CDR2 SVGAGI. CDR3 length: 15 amino acids. V gave up 6 bases and J gave up 4 bases; unmatched junction bases: 8. DNA of the CDR3: TGTGCCAGCAGAATACCGGGGGGTACCACCGGGGAGCTGTTTTTT. This codes for CASRIPGGTTGELFF.

The chain joins TRBV12-5 to TRBJ1-1; 8 nucleotides align to TRBD1. V was clipped by 1 base and J by 4 bases; unmatched bases: 2. The V gene's germline CDR1 is LGHNT and CDR2 FRNRAP. The CDR3 sequence is 14 residues long. The CDR3 sequence is CASGLATGGTEAFF. CDR3 nucleotide sequence: TGTGCTAGTGGTTTGGCCACAGGGGGCACTGAAGCTTTCTTT.

The chain recombines TRBV5-6 with TRBJ1-3; D gene unclear. CDR1 SGHDT and CDR2 YYEEEE come from the germline V gene. The V end lost 1 base, the J end lost 0 bases, and 8 bases lay between the germline ends. CDR3 length equals 15 residues. The CDR3 spells CASSLYGGSGNTIYF. The CDR3 DNA sequence: TGTGCCAGCAGCTTGTATGGAGGCTCTGGAAACACCATATATTTT. The variable domain in full, completed from reference TRBV5-6 and TRBJ1-3, reads DAGVTQSPTHLIKTRGQQVTLRCSPKSGHDTVSWYQQALGQGPQFIFQYYEEEERQRGNFPDRFSGHQFPNYSSELNVNALLLGDSALYLCASSLYGGSGNTIYFGEGSWLTVV.

The chain carries TRBV4-3 and TRBJ1-2, with unresolved D. V was clipped by 1 base and J by 0 bases, with 9 bases between them. The CDR3 totals 15 residues. The V gene's germline CDR1 is LGHNA and CDR2 YSLEER. The CDR3 nucleotides are TGCGCCAGCAGCCAAGTCGGTTCTACTAACTATGGCTACACCTTC. Encoded protein: CASSQVGSTNYGYTF.

This clone was seen a few times. The rearrangement joins TRBV5-5 to TRBJ1-1; no definite D call. CDR3 size: 14 residues. Trimming removed 0 bases at V and 5 bases at J, with 11 bases between. CDR1 and CDR2 from the germline V gene are SGHKS and YYEKEE (reference sequence). CDR3 loop: CASSLDPTGTEAFF. CDR3 nucleotide sequence: TGTGCCAGCAGCTTGGACCCGACGGGGACTGAAGCTTTCTTT.

V is TRBV6-6 and J is TRBJ1-2; no firm D call. V was clipped by 6 bases and J by 0 bases, with 14 bases between them. Germline V gene sequence: CDR1 MNHNY, CDR2 SVGAGI (reference sequence). The CDR3 totals 15 residues. CDR3 sequence reads: CASRELSRANYGYTF. CDR3 nucleotides: TGTGCCAGCAGGGAACTAAGCCGAGCTAACTATGGCTACACCTTC.

V usage is TRBV5-1 and J usage is TRBJ2-4, with 8 nucleotides matching TRBD1. The ends lost 0 bases at V and 8 bases at J; junction bases unmatched: 7. CDR1 and CDR2 (germline): SGHRS, YFSETQ. The CDR3 extends over 15 amino acids. The CDR3 spells CASSLAPDRVDIQYF. The CDR3 nucleotides are TGCGCCAGCAGCTTGGCCCCGGACAGGGTGGACATTCAGTACTTC.

The gene calls are TRBV12-3 or TRBV12-4 and TRBJ1-6, with D uncertain. This CDR3 region has 12 residues. The V and J ends lost 6 bases and 14 bases respectively, with 14 bases between them. For the CDR3, the DNA is TGTGCCAGCAGCTCCAACTATTTCACCCTCCACTTT. Translating gives CASSSNYFTLHF.

The V gene is TRBV29-1, the J gene TRBJ1-2; 9 nucleotides match TRBD1. The length of the CDR3 is 14 residues. CDR1 and CDR2 from the germline V gene are SQVTM and ANQGSEA. V shed 4 bases, J shed 8 bases, and the junction held 11 bases outside the gene matches. CDR3 amino acids: CSVGGQGSSEGYTF. CDR3 nucleotides: TGCAGCGTTGGGGGACAGGGATCATCCGAGGGCTACACCTTC.

This chain connects TRBV6-5 to TRBJ1-6, with D possibly matching TRBD1 (5 bases). Germline loops: CDR1 MNHEY, CDR2 SVGAGI. Deletions cut 7 bases from V and 9 bases from J, with 13 bases between. The CDR3 covers 13 residues. CDR3 DNA sequence: TGTGCCAGCATGGGTGGGGCCGGTTCACCCCTCCACTTT. This gives the protein CASMGGAGSPLHF.

The chain joins TRBV6-5 to TRBJ2-5, with D maybe TRBD1 (5 bases). The CDR3 consists of 15 residues. Trimming cost V 1 base and J 2 bases, with 11 bases left between them. Looked up from germline, CDR1 is MNHEY and CDR2 is SVGAGI. DNA for the CDR3: TGTGCCAGCAGTTACTGGGTGGACATGCAAGAGACCCAGTACTTC. It encodes CASSYWVDMQETQYF.